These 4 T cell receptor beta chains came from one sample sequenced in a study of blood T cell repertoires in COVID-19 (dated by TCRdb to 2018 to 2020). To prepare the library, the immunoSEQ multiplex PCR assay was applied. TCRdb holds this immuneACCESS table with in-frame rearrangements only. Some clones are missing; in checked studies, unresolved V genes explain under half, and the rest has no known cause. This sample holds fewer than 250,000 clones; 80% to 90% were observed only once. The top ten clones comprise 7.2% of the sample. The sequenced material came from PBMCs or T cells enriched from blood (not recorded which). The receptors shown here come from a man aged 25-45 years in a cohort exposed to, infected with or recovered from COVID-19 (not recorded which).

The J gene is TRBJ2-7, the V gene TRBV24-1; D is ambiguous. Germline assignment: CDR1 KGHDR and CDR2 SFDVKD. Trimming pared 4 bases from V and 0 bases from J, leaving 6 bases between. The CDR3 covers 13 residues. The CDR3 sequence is CATSEQNSYEQYF. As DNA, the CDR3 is TGTGCCACCAGTGAACAGAACTCCTACGAGCAGTACTTC.

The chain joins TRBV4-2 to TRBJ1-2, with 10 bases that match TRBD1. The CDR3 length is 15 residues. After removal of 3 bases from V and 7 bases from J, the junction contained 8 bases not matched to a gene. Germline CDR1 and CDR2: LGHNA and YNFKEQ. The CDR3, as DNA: TGTGCCAGCAGCCACGACCGGGACAGGGGCACTGGCTACACCTTC. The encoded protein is CASSHDRDRGTGYTF.

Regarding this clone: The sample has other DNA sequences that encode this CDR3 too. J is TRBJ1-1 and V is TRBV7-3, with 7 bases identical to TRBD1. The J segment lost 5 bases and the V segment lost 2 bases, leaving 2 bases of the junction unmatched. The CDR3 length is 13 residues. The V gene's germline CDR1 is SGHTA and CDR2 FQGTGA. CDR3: CASSLYRGTEAFF. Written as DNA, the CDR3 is TGTGCCAGCAGCTTATACAGGGGAACTGAAGCTTTCTTT.

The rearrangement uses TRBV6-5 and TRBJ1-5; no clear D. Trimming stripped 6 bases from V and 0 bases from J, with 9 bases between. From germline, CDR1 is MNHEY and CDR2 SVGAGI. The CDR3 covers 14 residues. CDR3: CASRPMSSNQPQHF. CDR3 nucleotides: TGTGCCAGCAGGCCCATGAGTAGCAATCAGCCCCAGCATTTT.